This entry lists 30 T cell receptor beta chains sequenced from one sample in a study of blood T cell repertoires in COVID-19. Sequenced by immunoSEQ multiplex PCR; TCRdb stores in-frame clones only, minus some. The table has 300,000 to 400,000 clones, 70% to 90% seen once; the top ten hold approximately 4%. The sample was PBMCs or T cells enriched from blood (not recorded which). The receptors shown here come from a woman between 40 and 50 years old with acute COVID-19.

The J gene is TRBJ2-7, the V gene TRBV9, with 7 positions matching TRBD1. The germline V gene encodes CDR1 SGDLS and CDR2 YYNGEE. This CDR3 has 16 residues. Trimming at V came to 0 bases and at J to 7 bases, leaving 13 bases not matched to a gene. The CDR3 region has the DNA TGTGCCAGCAGCGTAGAGTTGGCAGGGGCCAGGGGGGAGCAGTACTTC. The encoded protein is CASSVELAGARGEQYF.

The CDR3 nucleotides are TGCAGCGTACAGGGGGCCGGGGAGACCCAGTACTTC. Its protein product is CSVQGAGETQYF. The chain links TRBV29-1 to TRBJ2-5; 9 nucleotides align to TRBD1. J lost 5 bases, V lost 6 bases, and 4 bases had no gene match. CDR3 length equals 12 residues. Germline V gene data show CDR1 as SQVTM and CDR2 as ANQGSEA.

The V and J genes are TRBV19 and TRBJ2-5, with 9 bases matching TRBD2. Germline values: CDR1 LNHDA, CDR2 SQIVND (reference sequence). V shed 0 bases and J 5 bases; nucleotides not matched to a gene: 7. CDR3 length: 16 residues. Here the CDR3 DNA reads TGTGCCAGTAGTATAGAGGGGACTAGCTTCACGGAGACCCAGTACTTC. Protein sequence: CASSIEGTSFTETQYF.

V gene TRBV27 combines with J gene TRBJ2-5, with D uncertain. In germline, CDR1 is MNHEY, CDR2 SMNVEV (reference sequence). This CDR3 has 13 amino acids. Between the trimmed V and J ends, which lost 4 bases and 0 bases, there was a span of 6 bases. CDR3 coding DNA: TGTGCCAGCAGTTCCATGTACCAAGAGACCCAGTACTTC. Translation: CASSSMYQETQYF.

This chain uses TRBV7-2 with TRBJ1-2; the D gene is possibly TRBD1 (5 bases). The CDR3 has 15 residues. Germline V gene lookup returns CDR1 SGHTA and CDR2 FQGNSA. V lost 1 base and J lost 4, with 13 bases in between. The CDR3 DNA reads TGTGCCAGCAGCTTAGATTCGCAGGGAGGCTATGGCTACACCTTC. As protein: CASSLDSQGGYGYTF.

J is TRBJ1-3 and V is TRBV18; no reliable D call. V shed 8 bases and J shed 8 bases, with 13 bases lying between them. Germline V gives CDR1 KGHSH, CDR2 LQKENI. The CDR3 extends over 12 amino acids. The CDR3 region is CASTPGSDTIYF. CDR3 DNA: TGTGCCAGCACCCCCGGCAGCGACACCATATATTTT.

The chain uses TRBV6-2 or TRBV6-3 and TRBJ2-5, with a tentative D call TRBD2 (6 bases). With 0 bases removed from V and 5 bases from J, the gap between germline ends came to 22 bases. Germline assignment: CDR1 MNHEY and CDR2 SVGEGT. The CDR3 runs to 18 residues. The CDR3 reads CASSYSLGWRGKAETQYF. CDR3 nucleotide sequence: TGTGCCAGCAGTTACTCCCTCGGGTGGCGGGGCAAAGCGGAGACCCAGTACTTC.

The chain employs TRBV19 and TRBJ2-3; 7 positions match TRBD1. Looked up from germline, CDR1 is LNHDA and CDR2 is SQIVND (reference sequence). This CDR3 is 14 amino acids long. V lost 4 bases to trimming and J lost 1 base; unmatched junction nucleotides: 2. This CDR3 is CASSRGQGTDTQYF. The CDR3 nucleotides read TGTGCCAGTAGTAGAGGACAGGGCACAGATACGCAGTATTTT.

The genes are TRBV11-2 and TRBJ1-1, with a possible D match to TRBD1 (6 bases). Between the trimmed V and J ends, which lost 2 bases and 2 bases, there was a span of 15 bases. The CDR3 sequence is 16 residues long. CDR1 is SGHAT, CDR2 FQNNGV, per germline. The CDR3 sequence is CASSLLSTGLNTEAFF. CDR3 nucleotide sequence: TGTGCCAGCAGCTTATTATCAACAGGGTTAAACACTGAAGCTTTCTTT.

The chain employs TRBV29-1 and TRBJ2-1, with D tentatively TRBD2 (7 bases). The germline V gene has CDR1 SQVTM and CDR2 ANQGSEA. V dropped 6 bases and J dropped 2 bases, with 17 bases sitting between them. The CDR3 length is 15 residues. CDR3 sequence reads: CSVQEAGATYNEQFF. The DNA of the CDR3 is TGCAGCGTCCAAGAGGCGGGGGCCACCTACAATGAGCAGTTCTTC.

V and J are TRBV4-2 and TRBJ2-7; a weak D match, TRBD2 (5 bases). V lost 3 bases, J lost 6 bases, and 12 bases lay in between. Germline V lookup: CDR1 LGHNA, CDR2 YNFKEQ. The CDR3 runs 13 residues. As DNA, the CDR3 is TGTGCCAGCAGCCACCAGGACTCGGGCGAGCAGTACTTC. The encoded protein is CASSHQDSGEQYF.

The rearrangement links TRBV19 to TRBJ2-5, with a tentative D call TRBD2 (6 bases). Trimming cost V 10 bases and J 6 bases, with 18 bases left between them. Germline V gene lookup returns CDR1 LNHDA and CDR2 SQIVND (reference sequence). The CDR3 is made up of 13 amino acids. The CDR3: CATQKAGLQTQYF. The DNA of the CDR3 is TGTGCCACTCAAAAGGCGGGGTTACAGACCCAGTACTTC.

V and J are TRBV29-1 and TRBJ1-1; D call uncertain. Trimming removed 6 bases from V and 10 bases from J, with 21 bases in between. The CDR3 covers 13 residues. Germline V gene data show CDR1 as SQVTM and CDR2 as ANQGSEA. The CDR3 protein is CSVLQDEGIGAFF. As DNA, the CDR3 is TGCAGCGTCTTGCAGGACGAGGGAATCGGAGCTTTCTTT. Variable domain in full (rest from reference TRBV29-1 and TRBJ1-1): SAVISQKPSRDICQRGTSLTIQCQVDSQVTMMFWYRQQPGQSLTLIATANQGSEATYESGFVIDKFPISRPNLTFSTLTVSNMSPEDSSIYLCSVLQDEGIGAFFGQGTRLTVV.

This clone showed up just a few times. The chain combines TRBV23-1 with TRBJ1-5, with 7 bases matching TRBD1. TRBV23-1 is designated an ORF whose function remains uncertain. Trimming took 0 bases from V and 6 from J; bases not matched to a gene: 5. The length of the CDR3 is 15 residues. CDR3 amino acids: CASSQSGGSSQPQHF. CDR3 DNA sequence: TGCGCCAGCAGTCAATCAGGGGGCTCAAGTCAGCCCCAGCATTTT.

The chain recombines TRBV25-1 with TRBJ1-5; 9 positions agree with TRBD1. The ends lost 4 bases at V and 6 bases at J; junction bases unmatched: 10. CDR1 and CDR2 (germline): MGHDK, SYGVNS. The CDR3 loop spans 16 amino acids. The CDR3 DNA reads TGTGCCAGCAGTGGGATAGGGGACAGGGAGAGTCAGCCCCAGCATTTT. Protein sequence: CASSGIGDRESQPQHF.

Details on this clone: The junction does not match germline at one end; this may be a read error. The chain links TRBV5-6 to TRBJ2-7, with no clear D. Per the germline V gene, CDR1 is SGHDT and CDR2 is YYEEEE. The CDR3 has 14 residues. CDR3 nucleotide sequence: TGTGCCAGCAGCTTGGGCTTTGATACCTACGGGCAGTACTTC. Amino acids: CASSLGFDTYGQYF.

The V and J genes are TRBV6-5 and TRBJ1-4, with 11 bases that match TRBD1. The V gene's germline CDR1 is MNHEY and CDR2 SVGAGI. V was pared by 6 bases and J by 4 bases, with 4 bases of the junction left unmatched. The CDR3 runs to 15 residues. CDR3 protein: CASRPGTGGNEKLFF. The DNA for the CDR3 is TGTGCCAGCAGACCTGGGACAGGGGGTAATGAAAAACTGTTTTTT.

About this clone: Within the sample, other DNA sequences also encode this same CDR3. The chain has TRBV19 and TRBJ2-6; D may be TRBD1 (6 bases). The CDR3 consists of 15 residues. The germline V and J ends were trimmed by 6 bases and 4 bases, with 13 bases remaining between them. CDR1 is LNHDA, CDR2 SQIVND, per germline (reference sequence). The CDR3 DNA sequence: TGTGCCAGTAGAAGACAGGTTTACGGGGCCAACGTCCTGACTTTC. Translation: CASRRQVYGANVLTF.

The chain couples TRBV19 to TRBJ1-4; 7 positions agree with TRBD1. Germline CDR1 reads LNHDA; CDR2 reads SQIVND (reference sequence). The CDR3 runs to 11 residues. After removal of 7 bases from V and 8 bases from J, the junction contained 1 base not matched to a gene. The CDR3 here is CASMTGEKLFF. The CDR3 region has the DNA TGTGCCAGTATGACAGGGGAAAAACTGTTTTTT.

This chain uses TRBV2 with TRBJ1-4; 10 bases are a match to TRBD1. Germline V gives CDR1 SNHLY, CDR2 FYNNEI. The CDR3 is 13 residues long. V dropped 11 bases and J dropped 7; count of bases not matched to a gene: 7. This CDR3 is CAGATGGGEKLFF. CDR3 DNA sequence: TGTGCCGGGGCGACAGGGGGCGGTGAAAAACTGTTTTTT.

The chain joins TRBV5-1 to TRBJ2-2; the D gene is possibly TRBD2 (6 bases). CDR3 length: 15 amino acids. V was clipped by 4 bases and J by 1 base, with 11 bases between them. Germline V gene data show CDR1 as SGHRS and CDR2 as YFSETQ. In nucleotides, the CDR3 is TGCGCCAGCAGCGCGGGGACTGAGAACACCGGGGAGCTGTTTTTT. Its protein is CASSAGTENTGELFF. Based on the CDR3 plus reference TRBV5-1 and TRBJ2-2, the full variable domain is KAGVTQTPRYLIKTRGQQVTLSCSPISGHRSVSWYQQTPGQGLQFLFEYFSETQRNKGNFPGRFSGRQFSNSRSEMNVSTLELGDSALYLCASSAGTENTGELFFGEGSRLTVL.

The V and J genes are TRBV2 and TRBJ1-4; D may be TRBD1 (6 bases). The CDR3 covers 13 residues. Germline CDR1 is SNHLY and CDR2 is FYNNEI. Trimming left V 6 bases short and J 7 bases short, with 12 bases between. The CDR3 bases are TGTGCCAGCAGCGGACAGATGAGTGAAAAACTGTTTTTT. It yields the protein CASSGQMSEKLFF. Drawing the rest from reference TRBV2 and TRBJ1-4, the complete variable domain is EPEVTQTPSHQVTQMGQEVILRCVPISNHLYFYWYRQILGQKVEFLVSFYNNEISEKSEIFDDQFSVERPDGSNFTLKIRSTKLEDSAMYFCASSGQMSEKLFFGSGTQLSVL.

The chain uses TRBV2 and TRBJ2-5; TRBD1 aligns across 8 bases. This CDR3 is 16 amino acids long. CDR1 and CDR2 from the germline V gene are SNHLY and FYNNEI. V gave up 6 bases and J gave up 4 bases; unmatched junction bases: 13. The CDR3 bases are TGTGCCAGCAGGGTGCAACGGACAGGGATGAGAGAGACCCAGTACTTC. It is translated as CASRVQRTGMRETQYF.

The rearrangement links TRBV4-1 to TRBJ1-2; D might be TRBD1 (6 bases). Trimming took 0 bases from V and 9 from J, leaving 14 bases between them. CDR1 and CDR2 from the germline V gene are MGHRA and YSYEKL. The CDR3 loop spans 14 amino acids. CDR3 protein: CASSQDRGARSYTF. As DNA, the CDR3 is TGCGCCAGCAGCCAAGATCGGGGGGCTCGCAGCTACACCTTC.

This rearrangement joins TRBV5-6 to TRBJ1-2, with D perhaps TRBD1 (5 bases). This CDR3 has 16 residues. Per germline, CDR1 SGHDT and CDR2 YYEEEE. V lost 0 bases and J 0 bases, leaving 12 bases between the germline ends. CDR3 DNA: TGTGCCAGCAGCTTGGGTCGCTCAGGGCCTAACTATGGCTACACCTTC. Protein: CASSLGRSGPNYGYTF.

The rearrangement uses TRBV7-3 and TRBJ2-6; D is unclear. Trimming stripped 5 bases from V and 0 bases from J, with 8 bases between. CDR1 SGHTA and CDR2 FQGTGA come from the germline V gene. This CDR3 has 15 residues. The CDR3 is CASSPVPSGANVLTF. The CDR3 DNA sequence: TGTGCCAGCAGCCCCGTTCCCTCTGGGGCCAACGTCCTGACTTTC.

V and J are TRBV19 and TRBJ1-1; possibly TRBD1 for D (5 bases). The germline V gene encodes CDR1 LNHDA and CDR2 SQIVND (reference sequence). V was shortened by 7 bases and J by 0 bases, with 12 bases between the two germline ends. The length of the CDR3 is 14 residues. DNA of the CDR3: TGTGCCAGTATTCAGGGAAGTATGAACACTGAAGCTTTCTTT. This codes for CASIQGSMNTEAFF.

The chain is built from TRBV28 and TRBJ2-2; D is unresolved. The germline CDR1 and CDR2 sequences are MDHEN and SYDVKM. The CDR3 loop spans 14 amino acids. V was cut by 3 bases and J by 5 bases, with 10 bases left in between. CDR3 amino acids: CASSLKPLTGELFF. DNA for the CDR3: TGTGCCAGCAGTTTGAAGCCGTTAACCGGGGAGCTGTTTTTT.

As for this clone: The same CDR3 arises from other DNA sequences in this sample as well. V and J are TRBV7-2 and TRBJ1-1; 9 bases line up with TRBD1. Germline CDR1 reads SGHTA; CDR2 reads FQGNSA. J gave up 0 bases and V 5 bases, and 4 bases lay outside the gene matches. The CDR3 has 15 amino acids. The CDR3 spells CASSLGQGMNTEAFF. DNA for the CDR3: TGTGCCAGCAGCCTTGGACAGGGGATGAACACTGAAGCTTTCTTT.

This sequence joins TRBV2 and TRBJ2-1; the match to TRBD2 covers 7 bases. V lost 3 bases, J lost 9 bases, and 14 bases stayed unmatched. The CDR3 contains 16 residues. The V gene's germline CDR1 is SNHLY and CDR2 FYNNEI. The CDR3, as DNA: TGTGCCAGCAGTGACCCGGCTAGCGGACGGTTGGGTGAGCAGTTCTTC. It yields the protein CASSDPASGRLGEQFF. Full variable domain (remainder filled in from reference TRBV2 and TRBJ2-1): EPEVTQTPSHQVTQMGQEVILRCVPISNHLYFYWYRQILGQKVEFLVSFYNNEISEKSEIFDDQFSVERPDGSNFTLKIRSTKLEDSAMYFCASSDPASGRLGEQFFGPGTRLTVL.